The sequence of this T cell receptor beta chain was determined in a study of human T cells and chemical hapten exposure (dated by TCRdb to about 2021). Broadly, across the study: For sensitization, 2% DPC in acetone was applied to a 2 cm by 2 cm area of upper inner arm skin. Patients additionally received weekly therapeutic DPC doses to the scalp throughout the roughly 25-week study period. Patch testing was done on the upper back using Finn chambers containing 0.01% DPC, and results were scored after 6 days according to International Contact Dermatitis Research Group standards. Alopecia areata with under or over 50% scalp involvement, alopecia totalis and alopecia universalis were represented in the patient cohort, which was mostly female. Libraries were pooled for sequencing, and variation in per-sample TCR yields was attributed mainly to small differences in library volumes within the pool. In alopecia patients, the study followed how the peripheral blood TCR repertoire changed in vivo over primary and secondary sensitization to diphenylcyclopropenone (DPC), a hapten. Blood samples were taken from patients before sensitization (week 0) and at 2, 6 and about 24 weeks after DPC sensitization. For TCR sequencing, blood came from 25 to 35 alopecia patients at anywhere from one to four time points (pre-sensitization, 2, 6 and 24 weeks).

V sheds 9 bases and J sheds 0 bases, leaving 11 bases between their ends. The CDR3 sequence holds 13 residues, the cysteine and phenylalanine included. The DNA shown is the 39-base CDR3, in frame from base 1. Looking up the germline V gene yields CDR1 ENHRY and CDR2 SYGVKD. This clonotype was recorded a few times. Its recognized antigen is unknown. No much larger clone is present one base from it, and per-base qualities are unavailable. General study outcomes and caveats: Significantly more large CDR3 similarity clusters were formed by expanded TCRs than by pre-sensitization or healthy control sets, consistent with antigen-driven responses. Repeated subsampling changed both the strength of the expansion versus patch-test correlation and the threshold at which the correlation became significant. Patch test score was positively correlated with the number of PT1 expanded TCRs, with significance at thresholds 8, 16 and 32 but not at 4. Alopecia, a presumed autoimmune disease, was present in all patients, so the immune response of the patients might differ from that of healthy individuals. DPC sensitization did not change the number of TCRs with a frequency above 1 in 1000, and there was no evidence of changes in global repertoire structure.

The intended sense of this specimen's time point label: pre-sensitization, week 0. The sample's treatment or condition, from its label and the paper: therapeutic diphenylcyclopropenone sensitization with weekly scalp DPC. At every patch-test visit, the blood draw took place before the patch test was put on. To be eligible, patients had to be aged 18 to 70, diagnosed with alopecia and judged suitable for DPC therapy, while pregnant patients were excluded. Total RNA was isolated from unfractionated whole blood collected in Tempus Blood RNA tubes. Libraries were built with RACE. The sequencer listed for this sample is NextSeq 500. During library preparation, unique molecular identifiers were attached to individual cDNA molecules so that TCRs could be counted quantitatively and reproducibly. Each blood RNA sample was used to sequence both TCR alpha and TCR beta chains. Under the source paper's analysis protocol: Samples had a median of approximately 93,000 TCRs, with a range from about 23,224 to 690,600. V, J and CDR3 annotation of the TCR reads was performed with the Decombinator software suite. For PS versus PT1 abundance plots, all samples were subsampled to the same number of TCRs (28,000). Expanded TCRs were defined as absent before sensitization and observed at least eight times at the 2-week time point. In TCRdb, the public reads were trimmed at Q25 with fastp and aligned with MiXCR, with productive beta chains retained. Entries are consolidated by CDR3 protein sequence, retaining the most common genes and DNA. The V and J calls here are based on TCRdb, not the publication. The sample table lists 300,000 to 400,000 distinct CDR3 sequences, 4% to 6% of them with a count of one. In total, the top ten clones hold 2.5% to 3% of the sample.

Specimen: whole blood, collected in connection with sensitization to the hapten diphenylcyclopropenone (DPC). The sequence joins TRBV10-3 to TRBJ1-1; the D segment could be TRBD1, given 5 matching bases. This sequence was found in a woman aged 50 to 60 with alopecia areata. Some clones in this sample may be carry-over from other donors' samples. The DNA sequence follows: TGTGCCATGTGCGGGGCCGTGAACACTGAAGCTTTCTTT. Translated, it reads CAMCGAVNTEAFF.